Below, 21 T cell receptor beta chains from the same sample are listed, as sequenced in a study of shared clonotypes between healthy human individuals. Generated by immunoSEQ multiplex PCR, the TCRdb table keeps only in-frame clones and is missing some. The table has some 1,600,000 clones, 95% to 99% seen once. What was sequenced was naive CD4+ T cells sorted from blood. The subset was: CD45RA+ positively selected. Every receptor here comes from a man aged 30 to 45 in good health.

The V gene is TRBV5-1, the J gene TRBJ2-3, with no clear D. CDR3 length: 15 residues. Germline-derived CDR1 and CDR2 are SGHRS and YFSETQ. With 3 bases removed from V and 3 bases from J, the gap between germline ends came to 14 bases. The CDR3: CASSSVPGSTDTQYF. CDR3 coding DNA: TGCGCCAGCAGCTCCGTTCCAGGATCAACAGATACGCAGTATTTT.

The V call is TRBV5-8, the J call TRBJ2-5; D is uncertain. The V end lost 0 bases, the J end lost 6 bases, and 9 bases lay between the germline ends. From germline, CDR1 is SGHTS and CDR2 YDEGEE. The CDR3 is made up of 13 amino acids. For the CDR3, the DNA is TGTGCCAGCAGCTTGGTAGTTCGTCAGACCCAGTACTTC. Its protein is CASSLVVRQTQYF.

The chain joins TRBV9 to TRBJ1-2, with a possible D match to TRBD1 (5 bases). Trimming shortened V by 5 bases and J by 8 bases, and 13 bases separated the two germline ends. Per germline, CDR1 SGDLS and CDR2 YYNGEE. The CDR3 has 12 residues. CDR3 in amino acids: CASSAQGNGYTF. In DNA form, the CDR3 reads TGTGCCAGCAGTGCTCAGGGTAACGGCTACACCTTC.

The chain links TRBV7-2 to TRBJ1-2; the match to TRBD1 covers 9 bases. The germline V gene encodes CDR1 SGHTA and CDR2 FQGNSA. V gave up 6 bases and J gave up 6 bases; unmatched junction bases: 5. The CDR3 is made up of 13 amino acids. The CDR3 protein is CASSLQGAHGYTF. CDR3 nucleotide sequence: TGTGCCAGCAGTCTACAGGGGGCGCATGGCTACACCTTC.

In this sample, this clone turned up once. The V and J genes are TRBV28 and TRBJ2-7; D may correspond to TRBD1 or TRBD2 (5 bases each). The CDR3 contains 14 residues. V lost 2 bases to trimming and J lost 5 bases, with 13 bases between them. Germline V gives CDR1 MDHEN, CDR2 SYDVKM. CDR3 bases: TGTGCCAGCAGTTTAAGTGGGACGATCGACGAGCAGTACTTC. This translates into CASSLSGTIDEQYF.

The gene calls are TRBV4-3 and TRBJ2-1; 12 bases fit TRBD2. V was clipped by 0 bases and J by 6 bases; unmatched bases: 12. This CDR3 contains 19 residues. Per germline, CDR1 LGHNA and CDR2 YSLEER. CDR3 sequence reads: CASSQDLGPSGRAFNEQFF. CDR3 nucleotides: TGCGCCAGCAGCCAAGATCTTGGCCCTAGCGGGAGGGCCTTCAATGAGCAGTTCTTC.

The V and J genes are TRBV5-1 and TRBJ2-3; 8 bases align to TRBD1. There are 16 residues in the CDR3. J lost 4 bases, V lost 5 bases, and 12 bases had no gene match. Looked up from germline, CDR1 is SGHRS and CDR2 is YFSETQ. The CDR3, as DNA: TGCGCCAGCAGTCCCCGCTTCGACAGGGGAGCAGATACGCAGTATTTT. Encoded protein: CASSPRFDRGADTQYF.

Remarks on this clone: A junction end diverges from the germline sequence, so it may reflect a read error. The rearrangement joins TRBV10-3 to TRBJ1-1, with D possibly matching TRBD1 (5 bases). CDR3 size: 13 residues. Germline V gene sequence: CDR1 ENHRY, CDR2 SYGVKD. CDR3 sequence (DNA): TGTGTCATCACCGGGACGGAGAACACTGAAGCTTTCTTT. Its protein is CVITGTENTEAFF.

The CDR3 DNA reads as TGTGCCAGCAGTGAAACCGGGACAGGGGGCCTACATGAGCAGTTCTTC. Its protein is CASSETGTGGLHEQFF. The J gene is TRBJ2-1, the V gene TRBV2, with 12 bases that match TRBD1. This CDR3 region has 16 residues. The J segment lost 8 bases and the V segment lost 2 bases, leaving 7 bases of the junction unmatched. Germline V gives CDR1 SNHLY, CDR2 FYNNEI.

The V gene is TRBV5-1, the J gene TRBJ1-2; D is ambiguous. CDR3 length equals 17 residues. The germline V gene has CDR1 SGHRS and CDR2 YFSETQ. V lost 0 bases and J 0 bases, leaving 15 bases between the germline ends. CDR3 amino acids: CASSLGVDPQANYGYTF. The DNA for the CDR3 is TGCGCCAGCAGCTTGGGGGTCGACCCCCAAGCTAACTATGGCTACACCTTC.

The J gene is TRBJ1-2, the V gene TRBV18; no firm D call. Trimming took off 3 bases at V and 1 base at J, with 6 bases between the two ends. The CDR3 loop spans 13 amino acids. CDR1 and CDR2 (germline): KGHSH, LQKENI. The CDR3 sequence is CASSPEDNYGYTF. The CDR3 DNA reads TGTGCCAGCTCACCGGAGGATAACTATGGCTACACCTTC.

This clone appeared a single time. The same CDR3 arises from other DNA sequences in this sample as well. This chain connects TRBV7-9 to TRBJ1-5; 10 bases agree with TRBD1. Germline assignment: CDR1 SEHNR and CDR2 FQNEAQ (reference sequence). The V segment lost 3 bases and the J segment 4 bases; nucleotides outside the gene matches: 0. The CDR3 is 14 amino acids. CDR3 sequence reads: CASSLGQGNQPQHF. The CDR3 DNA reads TGTGCCAGCAGCTTGGGACAGGGGAATCAGCCCCAGCATTTT.

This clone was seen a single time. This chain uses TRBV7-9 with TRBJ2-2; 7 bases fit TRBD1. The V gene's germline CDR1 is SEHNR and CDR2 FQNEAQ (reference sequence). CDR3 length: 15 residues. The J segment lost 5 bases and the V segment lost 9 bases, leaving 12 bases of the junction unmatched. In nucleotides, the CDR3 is TGTGCCAGTGGTACCGACAGGGACGGGACCGGGGAGCTGTTTTTT. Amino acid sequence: CASGTDRDGTGELFF.

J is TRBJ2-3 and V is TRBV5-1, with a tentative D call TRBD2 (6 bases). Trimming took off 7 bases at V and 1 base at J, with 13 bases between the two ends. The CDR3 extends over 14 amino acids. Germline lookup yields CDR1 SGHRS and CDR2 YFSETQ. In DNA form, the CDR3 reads TGCGCCAGCGGCACGGGACTCCGCACAGATACGCAGTATTTT. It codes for CASGTGLRTDTQYF.

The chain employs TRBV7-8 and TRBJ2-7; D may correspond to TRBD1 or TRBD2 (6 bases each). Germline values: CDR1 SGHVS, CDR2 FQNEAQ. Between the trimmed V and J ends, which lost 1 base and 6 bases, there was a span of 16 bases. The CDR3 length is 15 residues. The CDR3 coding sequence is TGTGCCAGCAGCTTAGTTGGGGGGCTCTTAGGCGAGCAGTACTTC. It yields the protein CASSLVGGLLGEQYF.

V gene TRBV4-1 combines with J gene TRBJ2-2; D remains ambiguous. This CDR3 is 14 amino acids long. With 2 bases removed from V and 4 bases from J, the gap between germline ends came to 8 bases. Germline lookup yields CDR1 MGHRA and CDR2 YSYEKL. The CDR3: CASSQLGLTGELFF. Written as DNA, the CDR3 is TGCGCCAGCAGCCAACTGGGTCTCACCGGGGAGCTGTTTTTT.

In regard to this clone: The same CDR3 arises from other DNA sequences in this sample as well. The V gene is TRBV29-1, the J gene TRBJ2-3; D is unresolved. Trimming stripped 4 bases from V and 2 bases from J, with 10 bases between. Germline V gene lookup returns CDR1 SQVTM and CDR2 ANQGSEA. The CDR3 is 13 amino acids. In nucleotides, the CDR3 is TGCAGCGTTGTTGGTAGGGTCACAGATACGCAGTATTTT. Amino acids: CSVVGRVTDTQYF.

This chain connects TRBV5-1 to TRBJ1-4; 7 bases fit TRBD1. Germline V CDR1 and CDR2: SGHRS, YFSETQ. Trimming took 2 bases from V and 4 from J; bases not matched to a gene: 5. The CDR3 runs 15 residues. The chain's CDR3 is CASSLMGTDNEKLFF. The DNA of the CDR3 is TGCGCCAGCAGCTTAATGGGGACAGATAATGAAAAACTGTTTTTT.

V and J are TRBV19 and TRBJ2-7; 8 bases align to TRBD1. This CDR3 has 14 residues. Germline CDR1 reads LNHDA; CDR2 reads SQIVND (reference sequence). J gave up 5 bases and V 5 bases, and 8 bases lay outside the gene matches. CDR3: CASSLDRVKDEQYF. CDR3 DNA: TGTGCCAGTAGTTTGGACAGGGTAAAGGACGAGCAGTACTTC.

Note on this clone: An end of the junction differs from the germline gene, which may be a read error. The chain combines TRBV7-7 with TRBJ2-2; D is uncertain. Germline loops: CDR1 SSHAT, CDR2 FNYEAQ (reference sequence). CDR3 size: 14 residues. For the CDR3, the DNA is TGTGCTAGCAGCATCAACCTGAACACCGGGGAGCTGTTTTTT. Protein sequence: CASSINLNTGELFF.

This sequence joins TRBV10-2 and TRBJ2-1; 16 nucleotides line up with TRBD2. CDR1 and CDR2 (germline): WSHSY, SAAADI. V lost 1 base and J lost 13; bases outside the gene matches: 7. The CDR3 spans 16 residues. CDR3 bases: TGCGCCAGCAGTGAGTTACCGGGACTAGCGGGAGGGGGCCAGTTCTTC. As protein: CASSELPGLAGGGQFF.